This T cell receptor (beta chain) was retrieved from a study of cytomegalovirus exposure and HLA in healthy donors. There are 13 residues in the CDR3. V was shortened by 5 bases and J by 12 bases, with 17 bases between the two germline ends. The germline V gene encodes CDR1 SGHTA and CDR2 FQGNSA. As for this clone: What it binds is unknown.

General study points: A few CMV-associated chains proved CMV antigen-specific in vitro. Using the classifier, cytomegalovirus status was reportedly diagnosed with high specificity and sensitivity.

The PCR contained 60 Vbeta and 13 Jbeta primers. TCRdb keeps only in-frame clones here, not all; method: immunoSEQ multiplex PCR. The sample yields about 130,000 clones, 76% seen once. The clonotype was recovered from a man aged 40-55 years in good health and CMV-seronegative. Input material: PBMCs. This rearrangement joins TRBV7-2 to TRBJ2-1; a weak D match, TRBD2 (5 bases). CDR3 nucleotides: TGTGCCAGCAGCCCGGGTTCGGGGTTATGGCAGTTCTTC. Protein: CASSPGSGLWQFF.